This T cell receptor (beta chain) was identified in a study of post-analysis software for immune sequencing data (dated by TCRdb to the mid-2010s). In terms of the full investigation: Relapsing-remitting, secondary progressive and progressive-relapsing multiple sclerosis were recorded as disease courses, and subtype annotation was lacking for some patients. A subset of samples was prepared in parallel using single-end sample barcoding, then pooled and co-amplified after Illumina adapter ligation. The patient repertoires were set against eleven to twelve previously published healthy control repertoires from donors whose ages ranged from about 6 to 25 years. Beyond this particular receptor, the publication reports: Strong co-clustering of samples prepared in the same batch was shown by direct clustering with F measure, prompting a batch-effect correction. Significantly higher frequencies in patients than in controls were found for five or six TRBV segments, including TRBV5-6, TRBV5-1 and TRBV20-1. Significantly lower normalized Chao1 diversity was found in multiple sclerosis patients than in controls, suggesting substantial peripheral T-cell clonal expansion. The multiple sclerosis patient group was slightly younger than the control group.

CDR1 and CDR2 (MNHEY, SVGAGI) derive from the germline V gene. At the junction V is shortened by 0 bases and J by 4 bases, with 9 bases in between. Measured from the cysteine to the phenylalanine, the CDR3 is 14 residues long. CDR3 DNA is the only sequence kept; it has 42 bases, read in frame from the first base. To demonstrate the VDJtools post-analysis software, the study profiled TCR beta repertoires from the peripheral blood of approximately twelve young patients with multiple sclerosis. The multiple sclerosis patients were children and adolescents between roughly 6 and 16 years of age. Turning to this clonotype: This clone's antigen is unknown. One base away there is no much larger clone; base qualities are not given.

Libraries were constructed by PCR. Instrument on record: Illumina HiSeq 2500. To reduce PCR and sequencing biases, unique molecular identifiers were built into the TCR beta cDNA libraries. Every 1 to 10 million input T cells yielded some 500,000 cDNA molecules, meaning each molecule approximated one T cell. The patient libraries were prepared and sequenced using the same protocol as the earlier healthy control dataset. Within a given batch, samples were prepared together, multiplexed and sequenced on the same HiSeq lane. The original pipeline was this. MIGEC was used to process the raw barcoded reads, and molecular identifier groups with only a single read were discarded before consensus assembly and CDR3 extraction. Clonotype tables were post-analysed with VDJtools, and diversity was normalized by down-sampling all datasets to the smallest sample size. Repertoire overlap clustering matched CDR3 amino acid but not nucleotide sequences to correct batch-related cross-sample contamination. TCRdb's own reprocessing of the public reads used fastp at Q25 and MiXCR and kept productive beta chains. One record per CDR3 amino acid sequence lists the most common genes and DNA. TCRdb's processing, not the study's, gives the V and J calls here. For this sample the table gives approximately 690,000 distinct CDR3 sequences, of which 55% to 60% were detected only once. Around 10% of the sample is in the top ten clones.

Sequencing was performed on blood. The receptor chain draws on TRBV6-5 and TRBJ1-2, with the D gene too uncertain to name. This sequence was found in a girl aged 2 to 10 with multiple sclerosis. The CDR3 is CASSYSQSGYGYTF. The DNA reads as follows: TGTGCCAGCAGTTACTCACAAAGTGGCTATGGCTACACCTTC.